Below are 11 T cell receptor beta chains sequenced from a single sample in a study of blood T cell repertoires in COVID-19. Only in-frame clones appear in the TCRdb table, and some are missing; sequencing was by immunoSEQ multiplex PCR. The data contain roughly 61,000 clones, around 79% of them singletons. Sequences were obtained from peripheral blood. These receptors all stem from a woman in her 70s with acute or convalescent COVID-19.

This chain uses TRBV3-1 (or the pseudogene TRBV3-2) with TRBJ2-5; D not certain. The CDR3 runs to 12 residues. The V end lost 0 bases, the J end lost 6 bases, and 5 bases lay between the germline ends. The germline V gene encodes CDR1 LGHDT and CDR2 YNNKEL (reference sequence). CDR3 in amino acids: CASSQDKKTQYF. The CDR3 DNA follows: TGTGCCAGCAGCCAAGATAAAAAGACCCAGTACTTC.

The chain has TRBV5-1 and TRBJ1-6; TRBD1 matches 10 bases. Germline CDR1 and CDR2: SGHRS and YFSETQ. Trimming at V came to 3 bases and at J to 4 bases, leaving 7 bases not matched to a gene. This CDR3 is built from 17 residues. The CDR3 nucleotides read TGCGCCAGCAGCTCCCAAGGGACAGGGGCGTATAATTCACCCCTCCACTTT. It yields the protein CASSSQGTGAYNSPLHF.

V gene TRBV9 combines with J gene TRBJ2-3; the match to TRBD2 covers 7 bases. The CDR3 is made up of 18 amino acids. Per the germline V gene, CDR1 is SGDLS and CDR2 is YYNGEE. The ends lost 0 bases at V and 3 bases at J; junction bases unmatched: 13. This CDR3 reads CASSVGSGAPGRTDTQYF. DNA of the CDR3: TGTGCCAGCAGCGTAGGAAGCGGGGCCCCGGGAAGGACAGATACGCAGTATTTT.

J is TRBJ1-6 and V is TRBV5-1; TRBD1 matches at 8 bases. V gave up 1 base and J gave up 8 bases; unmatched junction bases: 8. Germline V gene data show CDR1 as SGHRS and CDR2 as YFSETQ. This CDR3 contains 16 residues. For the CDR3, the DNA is TGCGCCAGCAGCTTGTACAGGGGGAATTTTGATTCACCCCTCCACTTT. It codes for CASSLYRGNFDSPLHF.

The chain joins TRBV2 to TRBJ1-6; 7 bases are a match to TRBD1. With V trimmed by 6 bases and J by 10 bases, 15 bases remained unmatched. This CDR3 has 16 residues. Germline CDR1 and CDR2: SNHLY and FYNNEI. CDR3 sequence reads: CASSPQTGTIRSPLHF. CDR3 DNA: TGTGCCAGCAGCCCCCAGACAGGGACAATAAGGTCACCCCTCCACTTT.

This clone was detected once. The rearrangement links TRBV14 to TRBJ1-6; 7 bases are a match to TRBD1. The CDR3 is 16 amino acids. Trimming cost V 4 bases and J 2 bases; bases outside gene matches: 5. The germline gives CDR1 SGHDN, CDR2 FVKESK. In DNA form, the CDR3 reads TGTGCCAGCAGCCCCACTGGGACAGCCTATAATTCACCCCTCCACTTT. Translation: CASSPTGTAYNSPLHF.

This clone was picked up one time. The CDR3 loop is CASSRDSNIQETQYF. CDR3 coding DNA: TGTGCCAGCAGTAGGGACAGCAATATTCAAGAGACCCAGTACTTC. J is TRBJ2-5 and V is TRBV25-1, with 7 bases identical to TRBD1. Looked up from germline, CDR1 is MGHDK and CDR2 is SYGVNS. The CDR3 has 15 residues. V gave up 5 bases and J gave up 2 bases; unmatched junction bases: 8.

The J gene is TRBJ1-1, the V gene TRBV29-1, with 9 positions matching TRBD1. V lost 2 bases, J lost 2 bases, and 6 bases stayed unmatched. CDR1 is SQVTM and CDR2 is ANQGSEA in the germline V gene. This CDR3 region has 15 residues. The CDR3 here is CSVEKGTGFNTEAFF. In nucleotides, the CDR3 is TGCAGCGTTGAAAAGGGGACAGGGTTTAACACTGAAGCTTTCTTT.

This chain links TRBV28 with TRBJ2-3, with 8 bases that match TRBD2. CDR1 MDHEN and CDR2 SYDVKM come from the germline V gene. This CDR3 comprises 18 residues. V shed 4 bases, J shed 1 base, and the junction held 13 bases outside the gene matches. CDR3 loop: CASSSIPRGGQGTDTQYF. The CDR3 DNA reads TGTGCCAGCAGTTCCATCCCTCGGGGGGGCCAGGGCACAGATACGCAGTATTTT.

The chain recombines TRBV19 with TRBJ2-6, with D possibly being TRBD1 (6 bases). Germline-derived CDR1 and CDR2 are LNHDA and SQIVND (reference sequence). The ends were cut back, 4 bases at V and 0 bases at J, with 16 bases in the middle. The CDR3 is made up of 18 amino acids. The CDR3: CASSTPLGQSSGANVLTF. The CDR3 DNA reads TGTGCCAGTAGTACCCCTCTCGGACAGAGCTCTGGGGCCAACGTCCTGACTTTC. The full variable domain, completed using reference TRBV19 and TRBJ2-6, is DGGITQSPKYLFRKEGQNVTLSCEQNLNHDAMYWYRQDPGQGLRLIYYSQIVNDFQKGDIAEGYSVSREKKESFPLTVTSAQKNPTAFYLCASSTPLGQSSGANVLTFGAGSRLTVL.

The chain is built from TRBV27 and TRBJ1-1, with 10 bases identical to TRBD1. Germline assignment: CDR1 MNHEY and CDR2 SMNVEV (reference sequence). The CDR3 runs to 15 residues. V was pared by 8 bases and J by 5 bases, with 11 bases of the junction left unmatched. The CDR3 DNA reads TGTGCCAGCGAATTCCGGGACAGGGGAGGTACTGAAGCTTTCTTT. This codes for CASEFRDRGGTEAFF.